This T cell receptor (beta chain) was captured in a study of OX40 agonist ivuxolimab in advanced cancers. Points from the study as a whole: Circulating CD4+ and CD8+ T cells showed clonal expansion by week 6 at 0.1 to 3.0 mg/kg.

Regarding this clone: Its antigen is not identified.

CDR1 and CDR2 from the germline V gene are SGHRS and YFSETQ. V was cut by 5 bases and J by 2 bases, with 8 bases left in between. This CDR3 contains 12 residues. The repertoire was sequenced with immunoSEQ multiplex PCR; TCRdb's copy has only in-frame clones and lacks some. Of approximately 35,000 clones listed, roughly four fifths were seen once; the top ten hold over 9.5%. Samples were taken at baseline and on day 1 of cycles 4 and 7. The chain employs TRBV5-1 and TRBJ2-7, with D maybe TRBD2 (5 bases). Sequences were derived from CD4+ or CD8+ T cells sorted from blood, sampled in a trial of the OX40 agonist ivuxolimab. This sequence was found in an adult with an advanced solid tumor such as melanoma, head and neck, liver or kidney cancer. Here the CDR3 DNA reads TGCGCCAGCAGTCCCGGGGCCTACGAGCAGTACTTC. This codes for CASSPGAYEQYF.